Listed here is a single TCR beta chain. Its target antigen remains unknown. No clone much larger than this one lies a single base away; base qualities are absent. These data originate in a study of blood T cell repertoires in COVID-19 (TCRdb year 2020). Context from the whole study: Samples covering the acute and convalescent phases of COVID-19 were provided by collaborators in the United States, Italy and Spain. The prospective study material was composed of cDNA or gDNA derived from T cells, B-cell-depleted T cells, or PBMCs. Subjects who had been exposed to COVID-19, were actively infected with it, or had recovered from it provided the deeply sampled blood TCRbeta repertoires that made up the dataset. The repertoires were released in a freely available public database meant as a resource for research on the immune response to SARS-CoV-2. Sample metadata almost always included a de-identified subject ID, COVID-19 status, age in years and sex. Where available, HLA class I and class II types were taken from metadata supplied by the sample provider and were not determined by assay-based typing. Samples came from the ongoing ImmuneRACE study (first 160 participants) plus 1,254 subjects from 6 global collaborators.

At one collaborating source in Seattle, patients were enrolled during active infection and were followed longitudinally through the course of disease. The collaborating institutions used their own protocols to collect whole blood in K2EDTA tubes. Collaborator samples were shipped for TCRbeta analysis as frozen whole blood, isolated PBMCs, or DNA extracted from either sample type. Results and caveats for the whole study, not just this receptor: How much clinical and demographic metadata was included differed by source and by participant, and the metadata was provided uncurated.

TCRbeta CDR3 regions were amplified from genomic DNA by means of the immunoSEQ Assay, a bias-controlled multiplex PCR. The source study handled its data this way. The number of nucleated cells in each sample was estimated from the amplification of reference gene primers within the assay. To quantify the absolute abundance of each unique TCRbeta CDR3 rearrangement, sequence reads were collapsed and filtered. For each sample, productive Simpson clonality was calculated as the square root of Simpson's diversity index over productive rearrangements. This immuneACCESS table, as held by TCRdb, lists in-frame sequences with V and J called but not all clones. Of the missing ones, under half trace to an unresolved V gene in checked studies; the others have no known cause. That table furnishes V, J and clone size, whereas the DNA furnished D and trimming. The sample yields about 150,000 clones; 79% were counted once. The top ten clones comprise 5% of the sample.

Via the germline V gene (reference sequence), CDR1 is SEHNR and CDR2 FQNEAQ. Cut back by 0 bases and 5 bases, the V and J ends lie 17 bases apart. From its cysteine to its phenylalanine, the CDR3 spans 16 amino acids. Just the 48-base CDR3 DNA is kept, in frame starting at base 1. The chain joins TRBV7-9 to TRBJ2-7; a tentative D call is TRBD1 (5 bases match). The sequence derives from a woman between 65 and 79 years old with COVID-19, enrolled during active disease. Sequenced input: peripheral blood. The bases are TGTGCCAGCAGCTTAGCGCCCACAGGCAATCCGGACGAGCAGTACTTC. The encoded protein is CASSLAPTGNPDEQYF.